This T cell receptor beta chain was identified during a study of cytomegalovirus exposure and HLA in healthy donors. The repertoire was sequenced with immunoSEQ multiplex PCR; TCRdb's copy has only in-frame clones and lacks some. This sample has roughly 50,000 clones, with about 92% found just once. V lost 0 bases, J lost 3 bases, and 4 bases stayed unmatched. The germline CDR1 and CDR2 sequences are SGHRS and YFSETQ. The CDR3 extends over 17 amino acids. The sequencing sample was made of PBMCs. This sequence was found in a woman aged 18-29 years in good health and CMV-seropositive. The J gene is TRBJ2-3, the V gene TRBV5-1; 13 bases line up with TRBD2. CDR3 coding DNA: TGCGCCAGCAGCTTGGAGGGGACTAGCGGGGCAACAGATACGCAGTATTTT. Translated, it gives CASSLEGTSGATDTQYF.